This T cell receptor (beta chain) comes out of a study of T-cell memory formation after mild COVID-19. TCRdb itself ran the 5' RACE reads through MiXCR, one entry per CDR3 protein. The repertoire has about 560,000 distinct CDR3 sequences, roughly 17% of them found once; the top ten carry around 7.8%. General study findings and limits: Later expanders leaned CD4+, whereas day 15 to 85 contracting clones were balanced CD4/CD8.

This CDR3 has 15 amino acids. CDR1 is SEHNR and CDR2 is FQNEAQ in the germline V gene (reference sequence). Trimming at V came to 1 base and at J to 4 bases, leaving 3 bases not matched to a gene. This clonotype was counted ten times or more. Its cognate antigen is unknown. This clonotype originated in an adult woman who had mild COVID-19 (a few samples of this study predate the infection). Cell type and time point are not known. The V call is TRBV7-9, the J call TRBJ2-3, with TRBD2 matching over 9 bases. Sequencing was done on a sample of PBMCs or a T cell subset sorted from them (not recorded which). CDR3 coding DNA: TGTGCCAGCAGCTTAGGTTTAGCGGGAGCAGATACGCAGTATTTT. Its protein product is CASSLGLAGADTQYF.